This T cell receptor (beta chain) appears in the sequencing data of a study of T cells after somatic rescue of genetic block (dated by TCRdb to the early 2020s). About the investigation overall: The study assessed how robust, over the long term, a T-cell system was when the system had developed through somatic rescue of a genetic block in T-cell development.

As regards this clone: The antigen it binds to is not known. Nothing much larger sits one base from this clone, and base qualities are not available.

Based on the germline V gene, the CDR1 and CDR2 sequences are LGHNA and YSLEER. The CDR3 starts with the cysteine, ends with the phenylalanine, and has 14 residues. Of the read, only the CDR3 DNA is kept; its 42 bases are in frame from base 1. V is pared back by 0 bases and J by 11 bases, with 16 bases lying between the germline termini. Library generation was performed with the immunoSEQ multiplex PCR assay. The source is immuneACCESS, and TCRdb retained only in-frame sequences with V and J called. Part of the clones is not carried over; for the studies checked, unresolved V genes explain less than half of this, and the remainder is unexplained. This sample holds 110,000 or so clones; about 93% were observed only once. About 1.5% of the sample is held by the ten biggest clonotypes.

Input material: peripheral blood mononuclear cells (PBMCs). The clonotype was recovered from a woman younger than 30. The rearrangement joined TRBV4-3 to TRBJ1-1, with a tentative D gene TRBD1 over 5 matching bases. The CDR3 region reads CASSQDSWGAGAFF. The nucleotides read TGCGCCAGCAGCCAAGATTCGTGGGGCGCCGGGGCTTTCTTT.